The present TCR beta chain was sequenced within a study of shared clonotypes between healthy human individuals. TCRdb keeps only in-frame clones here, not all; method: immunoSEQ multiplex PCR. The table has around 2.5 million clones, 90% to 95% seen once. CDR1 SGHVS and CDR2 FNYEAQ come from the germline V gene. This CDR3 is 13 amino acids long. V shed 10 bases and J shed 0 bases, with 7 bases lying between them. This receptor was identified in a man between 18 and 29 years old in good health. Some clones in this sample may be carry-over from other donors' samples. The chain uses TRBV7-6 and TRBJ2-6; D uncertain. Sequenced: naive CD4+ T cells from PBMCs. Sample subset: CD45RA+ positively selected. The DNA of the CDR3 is TGTGCCAAAGGCCTCTCTGGGGCCAACGTCCTGACTTTC. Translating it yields CAKGLSGANVLTF.